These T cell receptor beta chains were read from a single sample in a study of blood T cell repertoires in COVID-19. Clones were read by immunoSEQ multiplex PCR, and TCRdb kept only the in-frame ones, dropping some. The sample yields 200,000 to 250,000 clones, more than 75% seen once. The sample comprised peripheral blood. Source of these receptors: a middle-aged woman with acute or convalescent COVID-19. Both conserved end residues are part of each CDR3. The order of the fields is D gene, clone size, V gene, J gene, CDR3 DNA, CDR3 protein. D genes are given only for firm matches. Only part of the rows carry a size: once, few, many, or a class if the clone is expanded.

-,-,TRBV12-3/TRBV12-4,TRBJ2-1,TGTGCCAGCAATGACGGAGGAGATGAGCAGTTCTTC,CASNDGGDEQFF
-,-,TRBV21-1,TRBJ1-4,TGTGCCAGCAGCAAACCGGGACCGGGACAGGCTAATGAAAAACTGTTTTTT,CASSKPGPGQANEKLFF
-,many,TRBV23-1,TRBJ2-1,TGCGCCAGCAGTCAATCCTGGGCAGGTAGCTCCTACAATGAGCAGTTCTTC,CASSQSWAGSSYNEQFF
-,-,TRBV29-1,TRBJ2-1,TGCAGCCCCCGCCGCGGGAATGAGCAGTTCTTC,CSPRRGNEQFF
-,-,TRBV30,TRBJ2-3,TGTGCCTGGAATCTCGCGGGACGCTTGTTGCAGTATTTT,CAWNLAGRLLQYF
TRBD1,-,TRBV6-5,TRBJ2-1,TGTGCCAGCAGTCTCTTGGGGACAGGATACAATGAGCAGTTCTTC,CASSLLGTGYNEQFF
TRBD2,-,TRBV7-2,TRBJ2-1,TGTGCCAGCAGCTTGGGGACTAGCGGGGGGGCCTTGGAGCAGTTCTTC,CASSLGTSGGALEQFF
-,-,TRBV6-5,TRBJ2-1,TGTGCCAGCAGGCGGGACGGGTACAATGAGCAGTTCTTC,CASRRDGYNEQFF
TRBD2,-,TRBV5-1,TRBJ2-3,TGCGCCAGCAGCTTTCTACTGACTAGCCCAGATACGCAGTATTTT,CASSFLLTSPDTQYF
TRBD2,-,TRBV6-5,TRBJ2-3,TGTGCCAGTGGACTAGCGGGGATCACAGATACGCAGTATTTT,CASGLAGITDTQYF
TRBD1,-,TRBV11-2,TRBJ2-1,TGTGCCAGCAGCATTGACAGGGGTTGGTACAATGAGCAGTTCTTC,CASSIDRGWYNEQFF
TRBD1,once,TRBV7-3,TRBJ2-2,TGTGCCAGCAGCTCCCAGGGACAGATGAACACCGGGGAGCTGTTTTTT,CASSSQGQMNTGELFF
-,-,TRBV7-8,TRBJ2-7,TGTGCCAGCAGCTTAGGGCTACCCGGGGTCTACGAGCAGTACTTC,CASSLGLPGVYEQYF
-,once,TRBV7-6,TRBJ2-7,TGTGCCAGCAGCCCAACGGGACAACCAAGGGGCGAGCAGTACTTC,CASSPTGQPRGEQYF
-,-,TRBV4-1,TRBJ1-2,TGCGCCAGCAGCCAAGAGGACACCAAGTTCTATGGCTACACCTTC,CASSQEDTKFYGYTF
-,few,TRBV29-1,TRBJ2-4,TGCAGCGTTGTCCATGCCAAAAACATTCAGTACTTC,CSVVHAKNIQYF
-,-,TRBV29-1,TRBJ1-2,TGCAGCGTTGAAGATAGGTCCGGTGGGCAGAACACTTATGGCTACACCTTC,CSVEDRSGGQNTYGYTF
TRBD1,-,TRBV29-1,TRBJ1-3,TGCAGCGTTCAAGGGCTGACAGGGTCTGGAAACACCATATATTTT,CSVQGLTGSGNTIYF
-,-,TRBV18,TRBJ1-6,TGTGCCAGCTCACCGGGGCAGGGCCATAATTCACCCCTCCACTTT,CASSPGQGHNSPLHF
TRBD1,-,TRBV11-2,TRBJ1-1,TGTGCCAGCACCCGGACCAGGGGGATGAACACTGAAGCTTTCTTT,CASTRTRGMNTEAFF
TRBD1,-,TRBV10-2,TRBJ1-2,TGCGCCAGCCGGGACAGGGGTTTTTCACCCTATGGCTACACCTTC,CASRDRGFSPYGYTF
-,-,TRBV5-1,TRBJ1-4,TGCGCCAGCAGCTTGGTTTCAGGGGCTAATGAAAAACTGTTTTTT,CASSLVSGANEKLFF
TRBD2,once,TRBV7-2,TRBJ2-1,TGTGCCAGCAGCTTCAGCGGGAGGGAGTACAATGAGCAGTTCTTC,CASSFSGREYNEQFF
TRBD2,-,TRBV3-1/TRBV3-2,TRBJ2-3,TGTGCCAGCAGCCAAAACAGACCCGGGACTAGGGCAGATACGCAGTATTTT,CASSQNRPGTRADTQYF
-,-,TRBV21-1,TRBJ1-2,TGTGCCAGCGGAAGCGGGGGAGTGTTGGCTAACTATGGCTACACCTTC,CASGSGGVLANYGYTF
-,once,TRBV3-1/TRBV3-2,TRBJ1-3,TGTGCCAGCAGCCAAGTAGCAAACACCATATATTTT,CASSQVANTIYF
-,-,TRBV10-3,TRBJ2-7,TGTGCCATCAGCCCTATGGGACTCGCGGAGGAGCAGTACTTC,CAISPMGLAEEQYF
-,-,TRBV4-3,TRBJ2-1,TGCGCCAGCAGCCAAGACCGGGACTCCAGCTCCTACAATGAGCAGTTCTTC,CASSQDRDSSSYNEQFF
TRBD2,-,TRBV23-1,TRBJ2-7,TGCGCCAGCAGTCAACCTGAACTAGCGGTACACGAGCAGTACTTC,CASSQPELAVHEQYF
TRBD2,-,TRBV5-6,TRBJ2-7,TGTGCCAGCAGCGCGGGACTAGCGGGGGCCGGTGTGTCCTACGAGCAGTACTTC,CASSAGLAGAGVSYEQYF
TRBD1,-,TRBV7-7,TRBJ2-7,TGTGCCAGCAGCCCCCAAACAGGGGGCGAGCAGTACTTC,CASSPQTGGEQYF
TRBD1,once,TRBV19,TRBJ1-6,TGTGCCAGTAGTATAGGTCAGGGGGTAACTAATTCACCCCTCCACTTT,CASSIGQGVTNSPLHF
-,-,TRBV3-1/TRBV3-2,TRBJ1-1,TGTGCCAGCAGCCACCTTGCCAGTTACACTGAAGCTTTCTTT,CASSHLASYTEAFF
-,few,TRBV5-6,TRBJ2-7,TGTGCCAGCAGCTCCCAAGGGAGGCCCAACTTC,CASSSQGRPNF
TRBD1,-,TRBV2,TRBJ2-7,TGTGCCAGCGTCCGGGACAGGGTCTTACACGAGCAGTACTTC,CASVRDRVLHEQYF
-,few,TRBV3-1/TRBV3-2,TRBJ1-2,TGTGCCAGCAGCCAGCAGGGGCTGGGGGGCTACACCTTC,CASSQQGLGGYTF
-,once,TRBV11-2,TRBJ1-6,TGTGCCAGCAGCGGTGGGACAACCTGGGATTCACCCCTCCACTTT,CASSGGTTWDSPLHF
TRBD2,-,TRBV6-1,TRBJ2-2,TGTGCCAGCAGTCTAAGGCGGGGGGGCGGCGGGGAGCTGTTTTTT,CASSLRRGGGGELFF
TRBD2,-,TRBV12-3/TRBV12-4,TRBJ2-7,TGTGCCAGCGGGACTAGGGTCGGAGAGCAGTACTTC,CASGTRVGEQYF
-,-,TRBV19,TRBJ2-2,TGTGCCAGTAGTATCGGAGGGGGCGCCGGGGAGCTGTTTTTT,CASSIGGGAGELFF
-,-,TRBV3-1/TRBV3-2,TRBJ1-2,TGTGCCAGCAGCCAAAAGATGGGCACCAACTATGGCTACACCTTC,CASSQKMGTNYGYTF
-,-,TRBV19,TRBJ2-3,TGTGCCAGTAGTATCGGGGGGCTAGGGACAGATACGCAGTATTTT,CASSIGGLGTDTQYF
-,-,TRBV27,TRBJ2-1,TGTGCCAGCAGTTTCCGCGGGCTCAACTCCTACAATGAGCAGTTCTTC,CASSFRGLNSYNEQFF
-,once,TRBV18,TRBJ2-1,TGTGCCAGCTCGTCCTACCTGGCGGAATACAATGAGCAGTTCTTC,CASSSYLAEYNEQFF
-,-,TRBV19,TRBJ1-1,TGTGCCAGTAGTATAACCCAGTCGAACACTGAAGCTTTCTTT,CASSITQSNTEAFF
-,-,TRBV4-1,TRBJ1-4,TGCGCCAGCAGCCAAGTTTCCGGAGATGAAAAACTGTTTTTT,CASSQVSGDEKLFF
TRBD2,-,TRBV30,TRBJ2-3,TGTGCCGCTAGCGGGGGGGCTTCAACAGATACGCAGTATTTT,CAASGGASTDTQYF
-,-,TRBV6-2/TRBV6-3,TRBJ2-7,TGTGCCAGCAGTTACTCGCCCAGCTCCTACGAGCAGTACTTC,CASSYSPSSYEQYF
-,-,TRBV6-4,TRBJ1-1,TGTGCCAGCAGTGAATCGGTGCAAGCTGAAGCTTTCTTT,CASSESVQAEAFF